This entry lists 7 T cell receptor beta chains sequenced from one sample in a study of graft-versus-host responses after intestinal transplantation. The antigens of these receptors remain unknown. Profiled with immunoSEQ multiplex PCR; TCRdb holds only in-frame clones, not every one. The sample contains 24,000 or so clones, 82% of which appear only once. The specimen comprised unstimulated CD8+ T cells sorted from spleen or lymph node cells, sampled before transplant. Receptor source: a human donor who was the organ donor for an intestinal transplant.

This CDR3 is CASSYSLELKETQYF. The CDR3 DNA reads as TGTGCCAGCAGTTACTCTCTAGAATTAAAAGAGACCCAGTACTTC. The rearrangement links TRBV6-6 to TRBJ2-5; D call uncertain. There are 15 residues in the CDR3. Trimming removed 0 bases from V and 3 bases from J, with 11 bases in between. Germline loops: CDR1 MNHNY, CDR2 SVGAGI (reference sequence).

Comments on this clone: The same CDR3 also results from other DNA sequences found in this sample. The chain has TRBV27 and TRBJ1-2; D unclear. With 2 bases removed from V and 0 bases from J, the gap between germline ends came to 4 bases. Per the germline V gene, CDR1 is MNHEY and CDR2 is SMNVEV (reference sequence). CDR3 length: 13 amino acids. The CDR3 reads CASSLGANYGYTF. The CDR3 bases are TGTGCCAGCAGTTTAGGGGCTAACTATGGCTACACCTTC.

The V and J genes are TRBV27 and TRBJ2-5, with 8 positions matching TRBD2. CDR1 is MNHEY, CDR2 SMNVEV, per germline (reference sequence). This CDR3 spans 14 amino acids. V lost 2 bases, J lost 5 bases, and 4 bases stayed unmatched. This chain's CDR3 is CASSLTGRGETQYF. CDR3 nucleotides: TGTGCCAGCAGTTTAACCGGGAGGGGGGAGACCCAGTACTTC.

This sequence joins TRBV27 and TRBJ2-5, with 8 nucleotides matching TRBD1. The CDR3 extends over 13 amino acids. Germline values: CDR1 MNHEY, CDR2 SMNVEV (reference sequence). The V and J ends lost 2 bases and 4 bases, in that order; junction bases with no gene match: 0. DNA for the CDR3: TGTGCCAGCAGTTTACAGGGGGCAGAGACCCAGTACTTC. Its translation is CASSLQGAETQYF.

This rearrangement joins TRBV4-3 to TRBJ2-7, with 7 bases matching TRBD2. CDR1 is LGHNA, CDR2 YSLEER, per germline. The V segment lost 0 bases and the J segment 2 bases; nucleotides outside the gene matches: 7. This CDR3 region has 16 residues. The CDR3 region is CASSQDRPSGAYEQYF. CDR3 DNA sequence: TGCGCCAGCAGCCAAGATCGGCCTAGCGGAGCCTACGAGCAGTACTTC.

The chain combines TRBV6-1 with TRBJ2-7; D tentatively fits TRBD1 or TRBD2 (5 bases each). V dropped 8 bases and J dropped 3 bases, with 8 bases sitting between them. The CDR3 is made up of 11 amino acids. CDR1 and CDR2 from the germline V gene are MNHNS and SASEGT. The CDR3 loop is CASRGVYEQYF. The CDR3 region has the DNA TGTGCCAGCCGAGGGGTCTACGAGCAGTACTTC.

The V gene is TRBV7-8, the J gene TRBJ2-5; 12 positions match TRBD2. CDR1 is SGHVS and CDR2 is FQNEAQ in the germline V gene. The CDR3 is 17 residues long. The V gene end was trimmed by 3 bases and the J gene end by 5 bases; junction bases not matched to a gene: 10. The CDR3 reads CASSLTSGGRPQETQYF. CDR3 DNA: TGTGCCAGCAGCTTGACTAGCGGGGGCCGGCCACAGGAGACCCAGTACTTC.